This T cell receptor (beta chain) was recovered during a study of blood T cell repertoires in COVID-19 (TCRdb year 2020). For context, the study as a whole: Collaborator samples came from the United States, Italy and Spain and covered acute and convalescent phases of COVID-19. The dataset comprised deeply sampled blood TCRbeta repertoires from subjects exposed to, actively infected with, or recovered from COVID-19. Where HLA class I and class II types were available, the types were taken from metadata supplied by the sample provider, not from assay-based typing. The repertoires were made available in a free public database intended to serve as a resource for research on the immune response to SARS-CoV-2. The material from the prospective study consisted of cDNA or gDNA derived from T cells, B-cell-depleted T cells, or PBMCs. The samples were drawn from the first 160 participants of the ongoing ImmuneRACE study and from roughly 1,300 subjects provided by 6 global collaborators. Sample metadata almost always included a de-identified subject ID, COVID-19 status, age in years and sex. The research as a whole found: The amount of clinical and demographic metadata varied by source and participant and was provided uncurated.

Via the germline V gene, CDR1 is SGHTA and CDR2 FQGNSA. Between the V and J ends, shortened by 7 bases and 5 bases respectively, the junction contains 17 bases. Taken from cysteine to phenylalanine, the CDR3 has 14 residues. CDR3 DNA only is kept here, 42 bases in frame from base 1. Of note for this clone: Its antigen has not been determined. No much larger clone exists at a distance of one base, and base qualities are not known.

Each collaborating institution followed its own protocols to collect whole blood in K2EDTA tubes. Collaborator samples were shipped for TCRbeta analysis as frozen whole blood, isolated PBMCs, or DNA extracted from either sample type. The immunoSEQ Assay, a bias-controlled multiplex PCR, was used to amplify TCRbeta CDR3 regions from genomic DNA. The source study handled its data this way. Nucleated cell counts per sample were estimated from amplification of reference gene primers within the assay. Sequence reads were collapsed and filtered to measure the absolute abundance of every unique TCRbeta CDR3 rearrangement. Productive Simpson clonality was computed per sample as the square root of Simpson's diversity index over productive rearrangements. TCRdb stores this immuneACCESS table with in-frame sequences only. Part of the clones is absent; in the studies checked, under half of the shortfall reflects unresolved V genes, and no reason is known for the rest. V and J calls and clone size are copied from that table; D and trimming were computed from the DNA. In all, the sample holds approximately 200,000 clones, and roughly 83% of those were seen once. About 8% of the sample is held by the ten biggest clonotypes.

The clonotype comes from a woman in her forties or fifties with acute or convalescent COVID-19. Sample: peripheral blood. This sequence uses TRBV7-2 and TRBJ2-5, with a weak D call of TRBD2 (6 bases match). The sequenced DNA: TGTGCCAGCACTCCGTTCGGGGGAGAGGAGACCCAGTACTTC. It codes for CASTPFGGEETQYF.